These T cell receptor beta chains were read from a single sample in a study of spatial heterogeneity in lung cancer. In TCRdb, the 5' RACE reads were re-called with MiXCR into one record per CDR3 protein. The sample carries about 14,000 distinct CDR3 sequences, about 4.4% recorded once. Material: lung tumor tissue, obtained at surgery. These receptors all stem from a female donor with early-stage non-small cell lung cancer. CDR3s leave out the opening cysteine and the closing phenylalanine or tryptophan. Rows give clone size only sometimes, using once, few, many, or a class for an expanded clone.

v_gene: TRBV27; j_gene: TRBJ1-3; abundance: many; CDR3aa: ASRQGSGNTIY
v_gene: TRBV7-9; j_gene: TRBJ1-2; abundance: many; CDR3aa: ASSLTLTGSFGYT
v_gene: TRBV7-9; j_gene: TRBJ2-3; abundance: many; CDR3aa: ASSLVHNLDTQY
v_gene: TRBV12-3/TRBV12-4; j_gene: TRBJ1-4; abundance: many; CDR3aa: ASSLGGGEKLF
v_gene: TRBV12-3/TRBV12-4; j_gene: TRBJ2-5; abundance: many; CDR3aa: ASSLQGETQY
v_gene: TRBV7-2; j_gene: TRBJ1-6; abundance: medium-sized; CDR3aa: ASSLKQGAAVGNSPLH
v_gene: TRBV10-3; j_gene: TRBJ2-3; abundance: many; CDR3aa: AIKGDTDTQY
v_gene: TRBV11-2; j_gene: TRBJ1-6; abundance: many; CDR3aa: ASSFLGASSPLH
v_gene: TRBV12-3/TRBV12-4; j_gene: TRBJ1-1; abundance: many; CDR3aa: ASRVTGDTEAF
v_gene: TRBV14; j_gene: TRBJ1-6; abundance: many; CDR3aa: ASSQVGGRRVAPLH
v_gene: TRBV4-2; j_gene: TRBJ1-4; abundance: many; CDR3aa: ASSRQQGGLF
v_gene: TRBV19; j_gene: TRBJ2-3; abundance: few; CDR3aa: ASSRLAGNPRDTQY
v_gene: TRBV27; j_gene: TRBJ2-5; abundance: many; CDR3aa: ASSLVFGGQETQY
v_gene: TRBV2; j_gene: TRBJ1-4; abundance: medium-sized; CDR3aa: ASSPSGSNNEKLF
v_gene: TRBV5-6; j_gene: TRBJ2-1; abundance: many; CDR3aa: ASSPGSAYNEQF
v_gene: TRBV7-8; j_gene: TRBJ1-6; abundance: medium-sized; CDR3aa: ASSLDPGTESSYNSPLH
v_gene: TRBV18; j_gene: TRBJ2-3; abundance: many; CDR3aa: ASSPPVLWDDTQY
v_gene: TRBV29-1; j_gene: TRBJ1-5; abundance: -; CDR3aa: SVEETENQPQH
v_gene: TRBV29-1; j_gene: TRBJ2-2; abundance: many; CDR3aa: SVTANSATGELF
v_gene: TRBV6-1; j_gene: TRBJ1-4; abundance: few; CDR3aa: ASVLQVGWGEKLF
v_gene: TRBV27; j_gene: TRBJ2-5; abundance: many; CDR3aa: ASSLWSGGQETQY
v_gene: TRBV5-1; j_gene: TRBJ1-6; abundance: medium-sized; CDR3aa: ASSRGTGGDSPLH